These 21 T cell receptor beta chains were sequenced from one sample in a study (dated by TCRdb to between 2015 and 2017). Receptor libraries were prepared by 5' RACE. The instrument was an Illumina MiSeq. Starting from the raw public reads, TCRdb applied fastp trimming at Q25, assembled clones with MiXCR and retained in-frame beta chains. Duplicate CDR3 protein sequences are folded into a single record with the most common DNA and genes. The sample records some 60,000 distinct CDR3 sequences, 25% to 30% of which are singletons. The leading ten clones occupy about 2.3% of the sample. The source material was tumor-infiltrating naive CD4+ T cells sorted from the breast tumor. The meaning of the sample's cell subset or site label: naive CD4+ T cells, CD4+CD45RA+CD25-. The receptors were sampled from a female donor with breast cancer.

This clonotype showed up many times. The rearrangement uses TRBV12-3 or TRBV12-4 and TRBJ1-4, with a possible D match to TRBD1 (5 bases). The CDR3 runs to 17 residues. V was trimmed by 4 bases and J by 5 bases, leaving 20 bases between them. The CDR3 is CASSSDQHRSPNEKLFF. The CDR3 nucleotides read TGTGCCAGCAGTTCCGACCAGCACAGGAGCCCAAATGAAAAACTGTTTTTT.

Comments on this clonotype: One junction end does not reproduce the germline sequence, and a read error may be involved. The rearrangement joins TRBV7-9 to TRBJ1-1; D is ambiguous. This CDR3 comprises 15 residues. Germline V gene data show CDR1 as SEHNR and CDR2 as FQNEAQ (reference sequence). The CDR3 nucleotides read TGTGCCAGCAGCTTAGTCCGACTACTGAACACTGAAACTTTCTTT. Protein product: CASSLVRLLNTETFF.

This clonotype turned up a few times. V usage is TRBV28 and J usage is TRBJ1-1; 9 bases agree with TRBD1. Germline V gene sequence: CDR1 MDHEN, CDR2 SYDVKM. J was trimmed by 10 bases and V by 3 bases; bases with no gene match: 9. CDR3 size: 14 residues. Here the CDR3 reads CASSLWDRVIPAFF. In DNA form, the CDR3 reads TGTGCCAGCAGTTTGTGGGACAGGGTCATTCCAGCTTTCTTT.

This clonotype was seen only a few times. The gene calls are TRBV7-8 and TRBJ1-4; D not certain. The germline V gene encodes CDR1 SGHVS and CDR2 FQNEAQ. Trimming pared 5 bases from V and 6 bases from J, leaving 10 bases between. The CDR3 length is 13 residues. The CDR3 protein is CASSPGVDEKLFF. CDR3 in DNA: TGTGCCAGCAGCCCCGGGGTTGATGAAAAACTGTTTTTT.

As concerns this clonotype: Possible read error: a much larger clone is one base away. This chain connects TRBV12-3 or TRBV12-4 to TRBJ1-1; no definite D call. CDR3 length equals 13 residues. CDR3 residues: CASGLGMNTEAFF. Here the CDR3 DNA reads TGTGCCAGCGGTTTAGGGATGAACACTGAAGCTTTCTTT.

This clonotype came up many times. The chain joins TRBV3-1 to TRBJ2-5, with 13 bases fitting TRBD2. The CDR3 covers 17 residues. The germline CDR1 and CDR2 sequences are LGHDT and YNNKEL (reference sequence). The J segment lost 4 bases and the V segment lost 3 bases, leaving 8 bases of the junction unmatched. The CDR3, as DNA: TGTGCCAGCAGCCAGTCCACTAGCGGGGGGGCCGCAGAGACCCAGTACTTC. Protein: CASSQSTSGGAAETQYF.

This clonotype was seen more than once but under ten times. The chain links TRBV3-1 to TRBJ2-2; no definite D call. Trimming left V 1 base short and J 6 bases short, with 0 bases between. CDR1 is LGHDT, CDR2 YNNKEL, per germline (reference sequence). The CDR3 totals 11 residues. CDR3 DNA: TGTGCCAGCAGCCAAGCCGGGGAGCTGTTTTTT. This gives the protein CASSQAGELFF.

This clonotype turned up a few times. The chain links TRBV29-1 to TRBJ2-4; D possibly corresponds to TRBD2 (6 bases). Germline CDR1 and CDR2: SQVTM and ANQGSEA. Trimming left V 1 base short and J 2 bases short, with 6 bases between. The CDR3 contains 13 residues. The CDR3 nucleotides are TGCAGCGTTGAAGGCGGGACCAAAAACATTCAGTACTTC. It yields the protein CSVEGGTKNIQYF.

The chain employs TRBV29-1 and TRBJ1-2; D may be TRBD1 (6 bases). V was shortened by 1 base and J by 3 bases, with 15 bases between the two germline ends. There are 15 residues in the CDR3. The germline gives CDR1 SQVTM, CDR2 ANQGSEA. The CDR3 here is CSVEGRGGEDYGYTF. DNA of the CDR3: TGCAGCGTTGAAGGCCGAGGGGGGGAGGACTATGGCTACACCTTC.

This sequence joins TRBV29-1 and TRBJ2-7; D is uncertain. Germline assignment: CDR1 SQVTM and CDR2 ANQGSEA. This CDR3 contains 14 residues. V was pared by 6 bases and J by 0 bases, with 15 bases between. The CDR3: CSVTPTGSSYEQYF. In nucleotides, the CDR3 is TGCAGCGTGACCCCCACGGGTTCCTCCTACGAGCAGTACTTC.

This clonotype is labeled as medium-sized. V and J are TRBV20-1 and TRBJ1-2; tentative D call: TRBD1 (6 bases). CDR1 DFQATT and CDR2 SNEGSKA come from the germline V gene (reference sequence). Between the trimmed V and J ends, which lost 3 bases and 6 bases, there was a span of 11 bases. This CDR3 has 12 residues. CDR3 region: CSASDRDNGYTF. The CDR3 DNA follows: TGCAGTGCTAGCGACCGGGACAATGGCTACACCTTC.

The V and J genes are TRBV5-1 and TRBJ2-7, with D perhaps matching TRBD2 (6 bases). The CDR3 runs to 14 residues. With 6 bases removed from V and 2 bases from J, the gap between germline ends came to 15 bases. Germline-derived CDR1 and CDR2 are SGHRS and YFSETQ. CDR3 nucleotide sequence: TGCGCCAGCACTCGTCGCGGGGCCCCCTACGAGCAGTACTTC. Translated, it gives CASTRRGAPYEQYF. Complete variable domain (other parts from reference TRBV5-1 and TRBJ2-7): KAGVTQTPRYLIKTRGQQVTLSCSPISGHRSVSWYQQTPGQGLQFLFEYFSETQRNKGNFPGRFSGRQFSNSRSEMNVSTLELGDSALYLCASTRRGAPYEQYFGPGTRLTVT.

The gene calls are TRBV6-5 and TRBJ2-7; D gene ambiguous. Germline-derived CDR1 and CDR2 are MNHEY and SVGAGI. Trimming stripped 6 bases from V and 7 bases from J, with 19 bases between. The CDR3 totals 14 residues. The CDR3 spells CASSYHDRHGEQYF. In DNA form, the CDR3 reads TGTGCCAGCAGCTACCACGACCGGCACGGGGAGCAGTACTTC.

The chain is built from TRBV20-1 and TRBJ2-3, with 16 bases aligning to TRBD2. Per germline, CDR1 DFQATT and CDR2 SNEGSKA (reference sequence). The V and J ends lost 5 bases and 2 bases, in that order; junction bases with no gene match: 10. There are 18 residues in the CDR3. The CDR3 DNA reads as TGCAGTGCTGGACCTTCCGGGACTAGCGGGGGGGTCACAGATACGCAGTATTTT. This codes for CSAGPSGTSGGVTDTQYF.

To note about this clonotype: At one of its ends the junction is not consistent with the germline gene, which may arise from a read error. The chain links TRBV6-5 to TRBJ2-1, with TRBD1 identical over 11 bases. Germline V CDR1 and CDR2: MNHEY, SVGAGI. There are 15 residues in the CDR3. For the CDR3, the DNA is TGTGCCGGCAGTTACGGGACAGGGGGAAGGGATGAGCAGTTCTTC. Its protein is CAGSYGTGGRDEQFF.

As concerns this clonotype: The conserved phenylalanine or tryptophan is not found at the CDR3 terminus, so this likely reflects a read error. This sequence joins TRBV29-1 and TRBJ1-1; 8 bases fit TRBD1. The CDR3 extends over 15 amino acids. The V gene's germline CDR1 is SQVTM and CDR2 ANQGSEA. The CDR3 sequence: CSADRGWGMNAEAFL. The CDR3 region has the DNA TGCAGCGCTGACAGGGGTTGGGGGATGAACGCTGAAGCTTTCCTT.

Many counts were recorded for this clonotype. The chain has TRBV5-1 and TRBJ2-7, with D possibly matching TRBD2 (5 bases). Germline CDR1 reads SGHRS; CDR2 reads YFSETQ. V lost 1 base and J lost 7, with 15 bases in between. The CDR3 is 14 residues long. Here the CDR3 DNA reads TGCGCCAGCAGCTTGTCGGGGTCAATGGGGGAGCAGTACTTC. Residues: CASSLSGSMGEQYF.

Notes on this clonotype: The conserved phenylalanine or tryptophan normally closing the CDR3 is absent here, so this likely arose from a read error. CDR3 DNA sequence: TGTGCCAGCAGCGATAACGGGTTGCTCAACGAGCAGTACTCC. Protein: CASSDNGLLNEQYS. V and J are TRBV7-9 and TRBJ2-7; D remains ambiguous. Germline CDR1 and CDR2: SEHNR and FQNEAQ (reference sequence). The CDR3 is made up of 14 amino acids. V was shortened by 5 bases and J by 5 bases, with 16 bases between the two germline ends.

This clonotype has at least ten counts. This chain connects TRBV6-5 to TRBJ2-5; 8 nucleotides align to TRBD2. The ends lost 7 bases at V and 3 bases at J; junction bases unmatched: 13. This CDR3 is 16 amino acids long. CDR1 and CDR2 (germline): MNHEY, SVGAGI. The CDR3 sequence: CASNNRRGALKETQYF. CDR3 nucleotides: TGTGCCAGCAACAATAGGCGGGGGGCCCTTAAAGAGACCCAGTACTTC.

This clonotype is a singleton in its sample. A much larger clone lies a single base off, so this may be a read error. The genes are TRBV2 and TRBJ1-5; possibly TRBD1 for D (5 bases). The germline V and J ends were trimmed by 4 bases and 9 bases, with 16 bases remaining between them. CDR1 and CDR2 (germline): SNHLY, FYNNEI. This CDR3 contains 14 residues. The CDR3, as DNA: TGTGCCAGCAGTGGAGGTTTCCGTGGGGGGCCCCAGCATTTT. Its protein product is CASSGGFRGGPQHF.

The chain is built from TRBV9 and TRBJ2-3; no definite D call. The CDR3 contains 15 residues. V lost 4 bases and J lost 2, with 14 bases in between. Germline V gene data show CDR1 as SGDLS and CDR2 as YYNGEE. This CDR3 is CASSPSPRYTDTQYF. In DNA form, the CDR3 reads TGTGCCAGCAGCCCTTCCCCCAGGTACACAGATACGCAGTATTTT.